The rows below give T cell receptor beta chains drawn from one sample of a study of cytomegalovirus exposure and HLA in healthy donors. The data were produced by immunoSEQ multiplex PCR, yet TCRdb's version contains in-frame clones alone and is incomplete. The sample yields about 190,000 clones, 81% seen once. The sequenced sample was PBMCs. These receptors were taken from a man between 40 and 49 years old in good health and CMV-seropositive. CDR3s include the opening cysteine and the closing phenylalanine or tryptophan. A D gene is named only where the DNA matches it firmly. Clone size is given for some rows only: seen once, a few or many times, or a class if the clone is expanded.

D: NA
V: TRBV9
size: NA
J: TRBJ2-1
DNA: TGTGCCAGCAGCGTGGGAGGAGTAAACACCAATGAGCAGTTCTTC
CDR3: CASSVGGVNTNEQFF

D: NA
V: TRBV25-1
size: NA
J: TRBJ2-2
DNA: TGTGCCAGCAGTGTTGGGGGGAAAGGGACCGGGGAGCTGTTTTTT
CDR3: CASSVGGKGTGELFF

D: NA
V: TRBV6-5
size: NA
J: TRBJ2-5
DNA: TGTGCCAGCAGTTACTCCTCAAGCCCGGAGACCCAGTACTTC
CDR3: CASSYSSSPETQYF

D: NA
V: TRBV29-1
size: NA
J: TRBJ1-2
DNA: TGCACCACTGGGGGGAATAATGGCTACACCTTC
CDR3: CTTGGNNGYTF

D: TRBD2
V: TRBV19
size: once
J: TRBJ2-1
DNA: TGTGCCAGTAGTATCGGACTAGCGTCGTACAATGAGCAGTTCTTC
CDR3: CASSIGLASYNEQFF

D: TRBD2
V: TRBV13
size: NA
J: TRBJ2-1
DNA: TGTGCCAGCAGCTCCGGACTAGCGGGGCAGTTCTTC
CDR3: CASSSGLAGQFF

D: TRBD2
V: TRBV28
size: NA
J: TRBJ2-1
DNA: TGTGCCAGCAGCCCCTTGGGAGTAGCGGGAGACAATGAGCAGTTCTTC
CDR3: CASSPLGVAGDNEQFF

D: NA
V: TRBV18
size: NA
J: TRBJ2-5
DNA: TGTGCCAGCTCCGCCTATACGACTAATCAAGAGACCCAGTACTTC
CDR3: CASSAYTTNQETQYF

D: NA
V: TRBV6-5
size: few
J: TRBJ1-1
DNA: TGTGCCAGCAGCCACGGGGACACTGAAGCTTTCTTT
CDR3: CASSHGDTEAFF

D: NA
V: TRBV7-6
size: NA
J: TRBJ2-5
DNA: TGTGCCAGCAGCTCCGGACAGTACCAAGAGACCCAGTACTTC
CDR3: CASSSGQYQETQYF

D: NA
V: TRBV9
size: NA
J: TRBJ2-3
DNA: TGTGCCAGCAGCCCAGCGGAGAGGGATACGCAGTATTTT
CDR3: CASSPAERDTQYF

D: NA
V: TRBV29-1
size: NA
J: TRBJ2-5
DNA: TGCAGCGTTGGACAGGTCCAAGAGACCCAGTACTTC
CDR3: CSVGQVQETQYF

D: NA
V: TRBV7-2
size: few
J: TRBJ2-7
DNA: TGTGCCAGCAGCTTAGACAGGCTCCCCATGGGCGAGCAGTACTTC
CDR3: CASSLDRLPMGEQYF

D: NA
V: TRBV18
size: few
J: TRBJ1-4
DNA: TGTGCCAGCTCACCGGGACACACTGCAACTAATGAAAAACTGTTTTTT
CDR3: CASSPGHTATNEKLFF

D: TRBD1
V: TRBV6-5
size: NA
J: TRBJ2-7
DNA: TGTGCCAGCAGTTACAACATAGACAGGGGCTACGAGCAGTACTTC
CDR3: CASSYNIDRGYEQYF

D: NA
V: TRBV5-1
size: NA
J: TRBJ2-5
DNA: TGCGCCAGCAGAACAGGGACAGAGACCCAGTACTTC
CDR3: CASRTGTETQYF

D: TRBD2
V: TRBV13
size: NA
J: TRBJ2-3
DNA: TGTGCCAGCAGCCCCGGGCTAGCGGCGAGCACAGATACGCAGTATTTT
CDR3: CASSPGLAASTDTQYF

D: NA
V: TRBV5-1
size: NA
J: TRBJ1-6
DNA: TGCGCCAGCAGCTCGGACATCGGACCCAATTCACCCCTCCACTTT
CDR3: CASSSDIGPNSPLHF

D: TRBD1
V: TRBV6-5
size: NA
J: TRBJ2-2
DNA: TGTGCCAGCAGTTACTCGACAGGGGCGAGCACCGGGGAGCTGTTTTTT
CDR3: CASSYSTGASTGELFF

D: TRBD2
V: TRBV7-8
size: NA
J: TRBJ2-7
DNA: TGTGCCAGCAGCTCAACGCTAGCGGGAGTGCACGAGCAGTACTTC
CDR3: CASSSTLAGVHEQYF

D: NA
V: TRBV15
size: NA
J: TRBJ2-1
DNA: TGTGCCACCAGCACAGGTAGCGCCCCTTACAATGAGCAGTTCTTC
CDR3: CATSTGSAPYNEQFF

D: TRBD2
V: TRBV7-9
size: NA
J: TRBJ2-5
DNA: TGTGCCAGCAGCTCCCCTAGCGGGGGGTACCAAGAGACCCAGTACTTC
CDR3: CASSSPSGGYQETQYF

D: TRBD1
V: TRBV18
size: NA
J: TRBJ2-2
DNA: TGTGCCAGCTCACCAGAGACAGGGGTGAACACCGGGGAGCTGTTTTTT
CDR3: CASSPETGVNTGELFF

D: NA
V: TRBV11-2
size: NA
J: TRBJ2-6
DNA: TGTGCCAGCAGCCCAAGACTCAAGGAAAGCTCTGGGGCCAACGTCCTGACTTTC
CDR3: CASSPRLKESSGANVLTF

D: NA
V: TRBV18
size: NA
J: TRBJ1-4
DNA: TGTGCCAGCTCACCACCCGAGAATGAAAAACTGTTTTTT
CDR3: CASSPPENEKLFF

D: TRBD1
V: TRBV7-8
size: once
J: TRBJ1-5
DNA: TGTGCCAGCAGCTTACTCCGCCGACAGGGGGTTGGACAGCCCCAGCATTTT
CDR3: CASSLLRRQGVGQPQHF

D: NA
V: TRBV11-2
size: NA
J: TRBJ2-3
DNA: TGTGCCAGCAGCTTAAATAGTCAGGGTACGCAGTATTTT
CDR3: CASSLNSQGTQYF

D: NA
V: TRBV6-1
size: NA
J: TRBJ2-1
DNA: TGTGCCAGCAGAGCCATCGGGAACTCCTACAATGAGCAGTTCTTC
CDR3: CASRAIGNSYNEQFF